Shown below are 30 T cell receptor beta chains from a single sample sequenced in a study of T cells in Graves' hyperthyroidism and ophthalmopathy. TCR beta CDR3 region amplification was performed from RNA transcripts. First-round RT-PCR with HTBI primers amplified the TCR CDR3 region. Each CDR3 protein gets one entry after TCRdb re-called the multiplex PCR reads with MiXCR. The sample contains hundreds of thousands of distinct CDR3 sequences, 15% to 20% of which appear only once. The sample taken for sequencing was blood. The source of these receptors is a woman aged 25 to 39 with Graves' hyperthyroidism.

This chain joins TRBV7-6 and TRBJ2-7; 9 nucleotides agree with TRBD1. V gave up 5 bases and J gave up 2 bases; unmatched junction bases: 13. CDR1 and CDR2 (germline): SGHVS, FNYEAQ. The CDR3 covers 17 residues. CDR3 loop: CASSKRPLQGAAYEQYF. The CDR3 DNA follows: TGTGCCAGCAGCAAAAGGCCTCTACAGGGGGCTGCCTACGAGCAGTACTTC.

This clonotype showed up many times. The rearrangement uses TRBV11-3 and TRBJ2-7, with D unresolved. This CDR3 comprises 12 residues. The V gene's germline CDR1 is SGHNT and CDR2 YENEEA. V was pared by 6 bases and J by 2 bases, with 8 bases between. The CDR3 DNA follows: TGTGCCAGCAGTGGGTTTCCCTACGAGCAGTACTTC. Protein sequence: CASSGFPYEQYF.

DNA of the CDR3: TGCAGCGCTGGACAGGGGGCGAACGGGGAGCTGTTTTTT. Its translation is CSAGQGANGELFF. V and J are TRBV29-1 and TRBJ2-2; 11 nucleotides align to TRBD1. CDR1 and CDR2 from the germline V gene are SQVTM and ANQGSEA. The CDR3 is 13 residues long. V trimming: 7 bases; J trimming: 7 bases; junction bases outside the gene matches: 5.

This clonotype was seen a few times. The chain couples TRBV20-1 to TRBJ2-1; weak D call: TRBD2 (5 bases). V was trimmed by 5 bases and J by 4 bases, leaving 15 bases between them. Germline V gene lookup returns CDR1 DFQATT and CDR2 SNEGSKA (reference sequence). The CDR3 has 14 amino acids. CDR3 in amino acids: CSAPQAAIYNEQFF. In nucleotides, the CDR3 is TGCAGTGCTCCCCAAGCGGCGATATACAATGAGCAGTTCTTC.

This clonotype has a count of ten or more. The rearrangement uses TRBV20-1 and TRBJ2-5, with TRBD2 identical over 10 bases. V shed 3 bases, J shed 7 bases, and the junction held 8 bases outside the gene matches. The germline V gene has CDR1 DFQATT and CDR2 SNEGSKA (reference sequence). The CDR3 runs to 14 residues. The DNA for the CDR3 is TGCAGTGCTAGGCCTAGCGGGAGCGCGGTGACCCAGTACTTC. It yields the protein CSARPSGSAVTQYF.

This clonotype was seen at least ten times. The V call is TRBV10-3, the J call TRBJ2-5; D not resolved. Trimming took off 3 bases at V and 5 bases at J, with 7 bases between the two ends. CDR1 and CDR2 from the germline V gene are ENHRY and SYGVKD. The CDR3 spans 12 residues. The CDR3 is CAISEVGETQYF. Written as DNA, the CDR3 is TGTGCCATCAGTGAAGTGGGTGAGACCCAGTACTTC.

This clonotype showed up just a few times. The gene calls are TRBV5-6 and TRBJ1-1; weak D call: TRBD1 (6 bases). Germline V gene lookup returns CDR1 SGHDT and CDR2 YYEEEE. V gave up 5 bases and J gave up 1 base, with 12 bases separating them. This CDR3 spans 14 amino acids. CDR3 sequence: CASSFEQGNTEAFF. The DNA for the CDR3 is TGTGCCAGCAGTTTCGAACAGGGGAACACTGAAGCTTTCTTT.

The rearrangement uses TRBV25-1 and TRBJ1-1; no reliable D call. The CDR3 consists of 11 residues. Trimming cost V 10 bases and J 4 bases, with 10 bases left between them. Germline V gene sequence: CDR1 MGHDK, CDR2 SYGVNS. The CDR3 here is CATMLGTEAFF. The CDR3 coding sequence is TGTGCCACCATGTTGGGCACTGAAGCTTTCTTT.

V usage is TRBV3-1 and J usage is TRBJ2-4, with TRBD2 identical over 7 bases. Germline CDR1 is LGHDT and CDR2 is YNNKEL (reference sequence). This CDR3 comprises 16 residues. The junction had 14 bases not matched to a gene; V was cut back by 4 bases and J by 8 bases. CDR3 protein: CASSRNLAGPGDIQYF. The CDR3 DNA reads TGTGCCAGCAGCCGAAACTTAGCGGGCCCGGGAGACATTCAGTACTTC.

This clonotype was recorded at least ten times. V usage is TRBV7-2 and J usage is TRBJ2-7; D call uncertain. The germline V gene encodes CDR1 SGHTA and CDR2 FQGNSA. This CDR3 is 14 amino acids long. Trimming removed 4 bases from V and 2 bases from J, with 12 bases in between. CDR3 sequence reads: CASSSPLLTYEQYF. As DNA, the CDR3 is TGTGCCAGCAGCTCGCCCCTACTTACCTACGAGCAGTACTTC.

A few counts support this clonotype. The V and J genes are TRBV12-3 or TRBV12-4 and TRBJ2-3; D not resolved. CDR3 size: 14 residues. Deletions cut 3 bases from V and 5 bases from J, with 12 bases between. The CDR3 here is CASSFNDGLDTQYF. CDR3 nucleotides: TGTGCCAGCAGTTTCAACGACGGATTAGATACGCAGTATTTT.

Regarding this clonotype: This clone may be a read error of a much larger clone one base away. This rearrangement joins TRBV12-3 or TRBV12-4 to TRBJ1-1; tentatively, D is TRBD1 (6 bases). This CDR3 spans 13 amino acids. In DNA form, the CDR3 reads TGTGCCAGCAAACAGGGTTTCGGCACTGACGCTTTCTTT. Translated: CASKQGFGTDAFF.

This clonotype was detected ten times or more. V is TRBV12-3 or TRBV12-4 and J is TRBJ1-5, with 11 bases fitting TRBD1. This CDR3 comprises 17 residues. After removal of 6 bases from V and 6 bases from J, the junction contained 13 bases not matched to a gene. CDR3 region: CASSNGQGAYPSQPQHF. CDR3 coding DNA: TGTGCCAGCAGCAACGGACAGGGGGCGTATCCGTCTCAGCCCCAGCATTTT.

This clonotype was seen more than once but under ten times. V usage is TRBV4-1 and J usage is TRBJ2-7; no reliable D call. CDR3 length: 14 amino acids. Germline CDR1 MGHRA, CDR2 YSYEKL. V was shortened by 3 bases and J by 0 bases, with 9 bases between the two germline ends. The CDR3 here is CASSHAEGSYEQYF. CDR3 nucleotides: TGCGCCAGCAGCCATGCTGAAGGCTCCTACGAGCAGTACTTC.

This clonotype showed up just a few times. CDR3 sequence reads: CASSQLQGAGGHEQYF. Here the CDR3 DNA reads TGCGCCAGCAGCCAACTCCAGGGGGCTGGTGGCCACGAGCAGTACTTC. The V and J genes are TRBV5-1 and TRBJ2-7; 8 bases are shared with TRBD1. J lost 5 bases, V lost 4 bases, and 14 bases had no gene match. From germline, CDR1 is SGHRS and CDR2 YFSETQ. The CDR3 sequence is 16 residues long. Full variable domain (missing parts from reference TRBV5-1 and TRBJ2-7): KAGVTQTPRYLIKTRGQQVTLSCSPISGHRSVSWYQQTPGQGLQFLFEYFSETQRNKGNFPGRFSGRQFSNSRSEMNVSTLELGDSALYLCASSQLQGAGGHEQYFGPGTRLTVT.

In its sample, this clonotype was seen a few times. Here the CDR3 reads CASSQLAGVGYEQYF. The CDR3 DNA reads TGTGCCAGCAGCCAACTAGCGGGAGTAGGGTACGAGCAGTACTTC. The genes are TRBV3-1 and TRBJ2-7; TRBD2 agrees at 10 bases. Germline loops: CDR1 LGHDT, CDR2 YNNKEL (reference sequence). J gave up 4 bases and V 2 bases, and 5 bases lay outside the gene matches. The CDR3 is made up of 15 amino acids.

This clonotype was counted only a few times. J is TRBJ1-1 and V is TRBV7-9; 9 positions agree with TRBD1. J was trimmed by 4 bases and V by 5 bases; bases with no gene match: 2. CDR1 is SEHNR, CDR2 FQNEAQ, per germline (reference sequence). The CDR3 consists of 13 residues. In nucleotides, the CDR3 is TGTGCCAGCAGCGGGGACAGGGCCACTGAAGCTTTCTTT. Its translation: CASSGDRATEAFF. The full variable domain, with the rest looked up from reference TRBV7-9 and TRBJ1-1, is DTGVSQNPRHKITKRGQNVTFRCDPISEHNRLYWYRQTLGQGPEFLTYFQNEAQLEKSRLLSDRFSAERPKGSFSTLEIQRTEQGDSAMYLCASSGDRATEAFFGQGTRLTVV.

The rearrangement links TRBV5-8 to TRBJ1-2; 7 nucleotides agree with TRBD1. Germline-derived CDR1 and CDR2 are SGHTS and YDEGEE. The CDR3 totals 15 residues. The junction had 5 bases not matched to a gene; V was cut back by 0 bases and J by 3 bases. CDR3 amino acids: CASSLVGTDHYGYTF. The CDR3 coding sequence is TGTGCCAGCAGCTTGGTAGGGACAGACCACTATGGCTACACCTTC.

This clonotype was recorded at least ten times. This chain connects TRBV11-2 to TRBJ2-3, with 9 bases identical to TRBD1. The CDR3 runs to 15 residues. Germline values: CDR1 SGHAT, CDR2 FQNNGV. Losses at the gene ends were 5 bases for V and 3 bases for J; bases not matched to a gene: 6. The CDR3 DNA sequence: TGTGCCAGCAGCACCTGGGACAGGGTAACAGATACGCAGTATTTT. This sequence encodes CASSTWDRVTDTQYF.

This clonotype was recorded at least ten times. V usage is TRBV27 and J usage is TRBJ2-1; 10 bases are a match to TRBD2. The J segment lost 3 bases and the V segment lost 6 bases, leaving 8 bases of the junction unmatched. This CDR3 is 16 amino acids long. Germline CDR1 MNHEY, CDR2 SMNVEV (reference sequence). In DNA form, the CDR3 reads TGTGCCAGCAGATGGAAGCGGGAGGGCATCTACAATGAGCAGTTCTTC. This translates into CASRWKREGIYNEQFF.

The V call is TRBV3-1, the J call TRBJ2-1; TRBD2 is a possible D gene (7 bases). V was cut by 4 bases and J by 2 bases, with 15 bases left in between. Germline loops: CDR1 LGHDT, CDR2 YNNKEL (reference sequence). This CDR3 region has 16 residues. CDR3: CASSPEGGGPYNEQFF. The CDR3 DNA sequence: TGTGCCAGCAGCCCAGAGGGGGGAGGGCCCTACAATGAGCAGTTCTTC.

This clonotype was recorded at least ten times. Here the CDR3 DNA reads TGTGCCAGCAGACAAACAGGGTATGGCTACACCTTC. Translated, it gives CASRQTGYGYTF. The chain links TRBV3-1 to TRBJ1-2; maybe TRBD1 (6 bases). The CDR3 contains 12 residues. V gave up 6 bases and J gave up 5 bases, with 10 bases separating them. Germline V lookup: CDR1 LGHDT, CDR2 YNNKEL (reference sequence).

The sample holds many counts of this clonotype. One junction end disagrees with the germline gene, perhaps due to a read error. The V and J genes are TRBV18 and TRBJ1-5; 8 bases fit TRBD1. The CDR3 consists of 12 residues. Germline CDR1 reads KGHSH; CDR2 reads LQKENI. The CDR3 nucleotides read TGTGCCAGCTCCCCACAAGGGACAGGTGTACATTTT. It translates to CASSPQGTGVHF.

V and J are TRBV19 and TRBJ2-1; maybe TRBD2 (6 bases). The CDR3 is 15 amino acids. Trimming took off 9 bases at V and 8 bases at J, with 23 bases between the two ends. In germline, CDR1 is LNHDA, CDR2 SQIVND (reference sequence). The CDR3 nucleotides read TGTGCCAGCACCTGGGACTCCTCAATTGGCGATGAGCAGTTCTTC. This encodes CASTWDSSIGDEQFF.

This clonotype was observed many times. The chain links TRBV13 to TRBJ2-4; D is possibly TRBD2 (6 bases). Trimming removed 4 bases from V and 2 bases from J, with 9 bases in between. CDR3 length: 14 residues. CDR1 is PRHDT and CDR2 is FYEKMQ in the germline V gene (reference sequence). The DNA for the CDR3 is TGTGCCAGCAGCTCGGGACTTACCAAAAACATTCAGTACTTC. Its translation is CASSSGLTKNIQYF.

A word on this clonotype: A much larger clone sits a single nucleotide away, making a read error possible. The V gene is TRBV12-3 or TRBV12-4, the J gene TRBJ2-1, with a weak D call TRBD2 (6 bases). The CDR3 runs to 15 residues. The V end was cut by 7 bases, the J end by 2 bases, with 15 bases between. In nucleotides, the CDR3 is TGTGCCAGCAAAGGGACTTGCGGTGCCTACAATGAGCAGTTCTTC. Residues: CASKGTCGAYNEQFF.

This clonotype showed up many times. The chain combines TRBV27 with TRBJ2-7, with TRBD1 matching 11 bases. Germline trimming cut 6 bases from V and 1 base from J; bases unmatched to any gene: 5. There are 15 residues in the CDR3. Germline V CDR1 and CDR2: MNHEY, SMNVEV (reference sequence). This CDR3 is CASRDGQGASYEQYF. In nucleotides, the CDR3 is TGTGCCAGCAGAGATGGACAGGGGGCTTCCTACGAGCAGTACTTC.

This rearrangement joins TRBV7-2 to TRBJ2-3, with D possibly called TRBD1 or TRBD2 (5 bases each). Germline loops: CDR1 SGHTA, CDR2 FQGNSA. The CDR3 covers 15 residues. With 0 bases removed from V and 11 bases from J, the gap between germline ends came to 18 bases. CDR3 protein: CASSLALGPMVEQYF. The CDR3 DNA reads TGTGCCAGCAGCTTAGCGTTGGGACCGATGGTTGAGCAGTATTTT. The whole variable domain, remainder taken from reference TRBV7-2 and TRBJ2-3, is GAGVSQSPSNKVTEKGKDVELRCDPISGHTALYWYRQSLGQGLEFLIYFQGNSAPDKSGLPSDRFSAERTGGSVSTLTIQRTQQEDSAVYLCASSLALGPMVEQYFGPGTRLTVL.

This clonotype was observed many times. CDR3 protein: CASSTANTEAFF. The CDR3, as DNA: TGTGCCAGCAGTACCGCGAACACTGAAGCTTTCTTT. V and J are TRBV3-2 and TRBJ1-1. TRBV3-2 is reported as a pseudogene. This CDR3 contains 12 residues.

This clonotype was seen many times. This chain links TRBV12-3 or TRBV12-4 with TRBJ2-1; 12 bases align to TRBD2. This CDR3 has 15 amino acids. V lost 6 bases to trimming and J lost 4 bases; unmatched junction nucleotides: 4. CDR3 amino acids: CASSRGLAGYNEQFF. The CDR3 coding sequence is TGTGCCAGCAGCCGCGGACTAGCGGGGTACAATGAGCAGTTCTTC.